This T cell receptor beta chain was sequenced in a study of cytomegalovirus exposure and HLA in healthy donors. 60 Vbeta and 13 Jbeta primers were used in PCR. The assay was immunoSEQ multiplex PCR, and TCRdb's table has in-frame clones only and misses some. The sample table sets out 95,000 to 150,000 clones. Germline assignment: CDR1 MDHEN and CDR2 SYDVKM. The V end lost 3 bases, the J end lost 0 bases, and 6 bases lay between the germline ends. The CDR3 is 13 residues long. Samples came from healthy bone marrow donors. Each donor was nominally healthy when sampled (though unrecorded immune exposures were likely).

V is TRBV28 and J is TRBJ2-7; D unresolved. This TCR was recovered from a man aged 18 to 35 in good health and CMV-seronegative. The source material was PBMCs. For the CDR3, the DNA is TGTGCCAGCAGTTTTTCATCCTCCTACGAGCAGTACTTC. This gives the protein CASSFSSSYEQYF.